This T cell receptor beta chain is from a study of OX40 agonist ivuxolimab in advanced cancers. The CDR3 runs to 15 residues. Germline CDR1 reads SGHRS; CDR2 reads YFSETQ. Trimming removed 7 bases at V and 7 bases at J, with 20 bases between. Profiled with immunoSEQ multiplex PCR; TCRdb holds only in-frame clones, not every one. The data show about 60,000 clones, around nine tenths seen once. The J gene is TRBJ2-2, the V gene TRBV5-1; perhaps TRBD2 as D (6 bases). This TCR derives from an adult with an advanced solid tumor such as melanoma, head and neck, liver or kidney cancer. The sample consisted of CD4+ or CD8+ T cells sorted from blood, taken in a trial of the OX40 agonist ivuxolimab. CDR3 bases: TGCGCCAGCTTCCCTGGGGACTTAATATACGGGGAGCTGTTTTTT. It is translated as CASFPGDLIYGELFF.